These 12 T cell receptor beta chains were sequenced from one sample in a study of cytomegalovirus exposure and HLA in healthy donors. Researchers ran the PCR with 60 Vbeta and 13 Jbeta primers. Assay: immunoSEQ multiplex PCR; the TCRdb copy retains only in-frame clones and omits some. The sample has about 110,000 clones; approximately 80% are singletons. Sequencing was done on a sample of PBMCs. The receptors originated from a woman aged 18 to 35 in good health and CMV-seropositive.

The V call is TRBV2, the J call TRBJ2-2; D is uncertain. This CDR3 comprises 14 residues. Looked up from germline, CDR1 is SNHLY and CDR2 is FYNNEI. V was shortened by 4 bases and J by 6 bases, with 12 bases between the two germline ends. The CDR3, as DNA: TGTGCCAGCAGTGGGGCCGGATCTGCCGGGGAGCTGTTTTTT. This gives the protein CASSGAGSAGELFF.

This chain joins TRBV12-5 and TRBJ2-2; 10 bases agree with TRBD1. The CDR3 spans 17 residues. Germline V gene data show CDR1 as LGHNT and CDR2 as FRNRAP. The junction had 6 bases not matched to a gene; V was cut back by 1 base and J by 4 bases. CDR3 DNA: TGTGCTAGTGGTTTGGCCTGGGGACAGGGGTCCACCGGGGAGCTGTTTTTT. Translated, it gives CASGLAWGQGSTGELFF.

This rearrangement joins TRBV5-5 to TRBJ2-2; TRBD1 matches 8 bases. V trimming: 4 bases; J trimming: 1 base; junction bases outside the gene matches: 6. Germline V gene sequence: CDR1 SGHKS, CDR2 YYEKEE (reference sequence). This CDR3 has 16 residues. CDR3 protein: CASSPTGTGNTGELFF. The CDR3 DNA reads as TGTGCCAGCAGCCCCACCGGGACAGGGAACACCGGGGAGCTGTTTTTT.

This chain joins TRBV6-1 and TRBJ2-4, with D unresolved. The CDR3 length is 13 residues. Deletions cut 1 base from V and 9 bases from J, with 10 bases between. CDR1 and CDR2 (germline): MNHNS, SASEGT. The DNA for the CDR3 is TGTGCCAGCAGTGAAGAAACAGTCGGCATTCAGTACTTC. Amino acids: CASSEETVGIQYF.

The V and J genes are TRBV9 and TRBJ2-5; TRBD2 agrees at 9 bases. The germline V gene has CDR1 SGDLS and CDR2 YYNGEE. The CDR3 length is 15 residues. Trimming took 0 bases from V and 4 from J; bases not matched to a gene: 4. CDR3 sequence (DNA): TGTGCCAGCAGCGTAGGGGGTAGCGGGAGAGAGACCCAGTACTTC. This encodes CASSVGGSGRETQYF.

This rearrangement joins TRBV5-1 to TRBJ1-2; a possible D gene is TRBD1 (6 bases). The germline V gene encodes CDR1 SGHRS and CDR2 YFSETQ. V lost 0 bases to trimming and J lost 8 bases, with 11 bases between them. CDR3 length: 13 residues. The CDR3 DNA reads TGCGCCAGCAGCTTGGTAGCAGGGGAAGGCTACACCTTC. Translating gives CASSLVAGEGYTF.

CDR3 sequence: CASSFRDRATNEKLFF. The DNA of the CDR3 is TGTGCCAGCAGCTTCCGGGACAGGGCAACTAATGAAAAACTGTTTTTT. V is TRBV9 and J is TRBJ1-4; 9 positions match TRBD1. CDR1 SGDLS and CDR2 YYNGEE come from the germline V gene. This CDR3 spans 16 amino acids. V gave up 4 bases and J gave up 0 bases; unmatched junction bases: 4.

The chain uses TRBV4-1 and TRBJ2-3; 11 nucleotides align to TRBD2. CDR1 MGHRA and CDR2 YSYEKL come from the germline V gene. This CDR3 comprises 16 residues. V trimming: 5 bases; J trimming: 0 bases; junction bases outside the gene matches: 4. The CDR3 DNA reads as TGCGCCAGCAGCATGGGACTAGCGGCGAGCACAGATACGCAGTATTTT. This gives the protein CASSMGLAASTDTQYF.

The rearrangement uses TRBV27 and TRBJ2-7; 11 bases agree with TRBD2. This CDR3 spans 15 amino acids. Germline V gene lookup returns CDR1 MNHEY and CDR2 SMNVEV (reference sequence). The ends lost 4 bases at V and 6 bases at J; junction bases unmatched: 8. The CDR3 DNA reads TGTGCCAGCAGTTCCCCACTAGCGGGAGTGGTCGAGCAGTACTTC. Encoded protein: CASSSPLAGVVEQYF.

The rearrangement joins TRBV6-5 to TRBJ1-2, with D perhaps matching TRBD1 (5 bases). With 3 bases removed from V and 0 bases from J, the gap between germline ends came to 11 bases. Germline CDR1 and CDR2: MNHEY and SVGAGI. CDR3 length equals 15 residues. CDR3 amino acids: CASSYSTATNYGYTF. CDR3 bases: TGTGCCAGCAGTTATTCGACAGCAACTAACTATGGCTACACCTTC.

In this sample, this clone turned up a few times. The gene calls are TRBV25-1 and TRBJ2-7; D may be TRBD1 (6 bases). Germline V gene lookup returns CDR1 MGHDK and CDR2 SYGVNS. Trimming left V 3 bases short and J 4 bases short, with 16 bases between. The CDR3 consists of 15 residues. The chain's CDR3 is CASSEPRQGSYEQYF. The CDR3 DNA reads as TGTGCCAGCAGTGAGCCCCGCCAGGGGTCGTACGAGCAGTACTTC.

This sequence joins TRBV5-1 and TRBJ2-7; D might be TRBD1 (6 bases). The germline gives CDR1 SGHRS, CDR2 YFSETQ. This CDR3 is built from 14 residues. V was trimmed by 4 bases and J by 4 bases, leaving 15 bases between them. CDR3 sequence: CASSRPGQTYEQYF. In nucleotides, the CDR3 is TGCGCCAGCAGCCGGCCGGGACAAACATACGAGCAGTACTTC.